The clone carrying this T cell receptor beta chain was seen only a few times. The V and J ends lost 0 bases and 4 bases respectively, with 15 bases between them. CDR1 and CDR2 (germline): DFQATT, SNEGSKA (reference sequence). CDR3 size: 15 residues. The data belong to a study of blood T cells in healthy people across ages. Then a second PCR, running roughly 7 to 11 cycles, was carried out with a sample-barcoded 5' primer and a J-beta primer mix. TCRdb reprocessed the 5' RACE reads with MiXCR, giving one entry per CDR3 protein. The table includes roughly 700,000 distinct CDR3 sequences, around 25% detected once. This sample was shared with a second study, whose subject was T cells of mothers and their children.

The source is a boy younger than 18 in good health. Input material: blood. V is TRBV20-1 and J is TRBJ2-5, with D possibly matching TRBD2 (6 bases). The CDR3: CSAREAGPGGETQYF. In DNA form, the CDR3 reads TGCAGTGCTAGAGAAGCGGGCCCCGGAGGAGAGACCCAGTACTTC.